These T cell receptor beta chains were read from a single sample in a study of T-cell reconstitution after alpha-beta-depleted transplantation in children. TCRdb independently ran MiXCR on the PCR reads; one entry per CDR3 protein. The sample contains 120,000 to 150,000 distinct CDR3 sequences, about 8.8% of which appear only once. Here the sequenced sample was PBMCs, mostly from graft donor cells, taken 180 days after TCRalphabeta/CD19-depleted stem cell transplant. All receptors come from a female patient aged 2 to 10 who had a stem cell transplant for congenital amegakaryocytic thrombocytopenia, so the T cells may come from the graft donor. Each CDR3 is given with its conserved first and last residue. A D gene is named only where the DNA matches it firmly. A clone size is listed for some rows: how often the clone was seen (once, few, many), or a class if it is expanded.

clone_size j_call d_call v_call cdr3_nt cdr3_aa
few TRBJ2-1 TRBD2 TRBV7-8 TGTGCCAGCAGCTTAGCGATAGCGGGAGGGCCTATAATCTTCTATGAGCAGTTCTTC CASSLAIAGGPIIFYEQFF
many TRBJ2-3 TRBD2 TRBV5-1 TGCGCCAGCAGCTTGTTACGGGAGGCGGAAGATACGCAGTATTTT CASSLLREAEDTQYF
many TRBJ1-5 - TRBV20-1 TGCAGTGCTAGGCCCGACCAGTGGCAGCCCCAGCATTTT CSARPDQWQPQHF
many TRBJ2-1 - TRBV9 TGTGCCAGCAGCGTAGCATGGGGACCGGGCAATGAGCAGTTCTTC CASSVAWGPGNEQFF
few TRBJ1-2 TRBD1 TRBV4-2 TGTGCCAGCAGCCAAGAGGGGACAGATACCTATGGCTACACCTTC CASSQEGTDTYGYTF
many TRBJ2-4 TRBD1 TRBV29-1 TGCAGCGTTTCCCGGACAGGGAAGGCCAAAAACATTCAGTACTTC CSVSRTGKAKNIQYF
many TRBJ2-7 TRBD1 TRBV20-1 TGCAGTGCTCCCCGGGACAGCACCTACGAGCAGTACTTC CSAPRDSTYEQYF
many TRBJ2-5 - TRBV10-3 TGTGCCATCAGTGCTGGGGGAGAGACCCAGTACTTC CAISAGGETQYF
- TRBJ2-1 TRBD2 TRBV20-1 TGCAGTGCTGGCCTGCTAGCGGGAGATGAGCAGTTCTTC CSAGLLAGDEQFF
many TRBJ2-7 - TRBV3-1 TGTGCCAGCAGCCCGCAACACTTCCCAACCTACGAGCAGTACTTC CASSPQHFPTYEQYF
many TRBJ1-2 - TRBV25-1 TGTGCCAGCAGTGGAGAGCAGGGTCCCTATGGCTACACCTTC CASSGEQGPYGYTF
- TRBJ1-2 - TRBV14 TGTGCCAGCAGCCCGGGGGGTCTCTATGGCTACACCTTC CASSPGGLYGYTF
many TRBJ1-4 - TRBV12-3/TRBV12-4 TGTGCCAGCAGCCGTCCCTCAGGGGTCGCTAATGAAAAACTGTTTTTT CASSRPSGVANEKLFF
many TRBJ2-7 - TRBV18 TGTGCCAGCTCACCATCTGGGGTCTACGAGCAGTACTTC CASSPSGVYEQYF
- TRBJ2-3 - TRBV25-1 TGTGCCAGCCGGAAATCGGGGGATGGCACAGATACGCAGTATTTT CASRKSGDGTDTQYF
once TRBJ2-3 - TRBV7-8 TGTGCCAGCAGCTTATATTCTACAACAGATACGCAGTATTTT CASSLYSTTDTQYF
many TRBJ1-5 - TRBV20-1 TGCAGTGCTGAGCCCCGGGCTTTTTATAGCAATCAGCCCCAGCATTTT CSAEPRAFYSNQPQHF
- TRBJ2-1 - TRBV20-1 TGCAGTGCCAGACATGGCCTCTACAATGTGCAGTTCTTC CSARHGLYNVQFF
medium-sized TRBJ2-3 TRBD1 TRBV29-1 TGCAGCGCCCGCCGGGACAGTCTCACAGATACGCAGTATTTT CSARRDSLTDTQYF
many TRBJ1-2 - TRBV7-9 TGTGCCAGCAGCCCAGACTTTTATGGCTACACCTTC CASSPDFYGYTF